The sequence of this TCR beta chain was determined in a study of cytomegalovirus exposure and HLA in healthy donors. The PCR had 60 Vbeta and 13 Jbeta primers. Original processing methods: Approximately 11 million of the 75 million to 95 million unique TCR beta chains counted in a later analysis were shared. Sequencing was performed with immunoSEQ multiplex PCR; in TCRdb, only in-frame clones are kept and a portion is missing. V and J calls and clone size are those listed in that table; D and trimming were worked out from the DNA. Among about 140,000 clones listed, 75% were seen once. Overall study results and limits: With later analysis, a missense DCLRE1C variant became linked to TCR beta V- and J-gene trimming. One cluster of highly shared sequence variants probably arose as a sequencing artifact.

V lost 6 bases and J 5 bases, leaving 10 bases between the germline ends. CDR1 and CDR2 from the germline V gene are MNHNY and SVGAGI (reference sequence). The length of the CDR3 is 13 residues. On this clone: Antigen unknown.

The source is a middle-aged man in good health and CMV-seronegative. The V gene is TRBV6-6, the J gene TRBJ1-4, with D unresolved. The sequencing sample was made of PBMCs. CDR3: CASRGSLNEKLFF. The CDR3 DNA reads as TGTGCCAGCAGGGGCAGTCTAAATGAAAAACTGTTTTTT.